A selection of T cell receptor beta chains follows, all from one sample in a study of T-cell reconstitution after alpha-beta-depleted transplantation in children. TCRdb re-derived calls from the PCR reads in MiXCR, one entry per CDR3 protein. The sample yields some 280,000 distinct CDR3 sequences, 9.9% seen once. The specimen comprised PBMCs from the stem cell graft donor, sampled from the stem cell graft. The receptor set was obtained from a human donor who donated a stem cell graft to a child with SCID. Each CDR3 is given with its conserved first and last residue. The order of the fields is V gene, D gene, clone size, J gene, CDR3 DNA, CDR3 protein. The D gene is left open where the match is weak. The size entry is marked missing in some rows and otherwise reads once, few, many or a size class.

v_call: TRBV5-1; d_call: NA; clone_size: NA; j_call: TRBJ2-7; cdr3_nt: TGCGCCAGCAGCAGAAATAGCGTCGCCTACGAGCAGTACTTC; cdr3_aa: CASSRNSVAYEQYF
v_call: TRBV12-3/TRBV12-4; d_call: TRBD1; clone_size: once; j_call: TRBJ2-5; cdr3_nt: TGTGCCAGCAGTTCCGACAGGGAAGAGACCCAGTACTTC; cdr3_aa: CASSSDREETQYF
v_call: TRBV3-1; d_call: NA; clone_size: NA; j_call: TRBJ2-5; cdr3_nt: TGTGCCAGCAGCCCTCTAGGGGTGAGGGCCCAGTACTTC; cdr3_aa: CASSPLGVRAQYF
v_call: TRBV2; d_call: TRBD2; clone_size: many; j_call: TRBJ2-1; cdr3_nt: TGTGCCAGCAGTGATTCTAGCGGGGGGCCTTACAATGAGCAGTTCTTC; cdr3_aa: CASSDSSGGPYNEQFF
v_call: TRBV27; d_call: TRBD1; clone_size: NA; j_call: TRBJ2-7; cdr3_nt: TGTGCCAGCAGCGGGACAGTGGGAACGTACGGGCAGTACTTC; cdr3_aa: CASSGTVGTYGQYF
v_call: TRBV12-3/TRBV12-4; d_call: TRBD2; clone_size: few; j_call: TRBJ2-1; cdr3_nt: TGTGCCAGCAGTCCGCCTAGCGGGGGGGCTGGTGAGCAGTTCTTC; cdr3_aa: CASSPPSGGAGEQFF
v_call: TRBV5-1; d_call: NA; clone_size: few; j_call: TRBJ2-1; cdr3_nt: TGCGCCAGCAGATCAGGAGGGGCTAGCCTCTACAATGAGCAGTTCTTC; cdr3_aa: CASRSGGASLYNEQFF
v_call: TRBV12-3/TRBV12-4; d_call: TRBD1; clone_size: many; j_call: TRBJ1-1; cdr3_nt: TGTGCCAGCAGCAGTCGGACAGGGGGATACAAGATTAGTGCAGAAGCTTTCTTT; cdr3_aa: CASSSRTGGYKISAEAFF
v_call: TRBV6-1; d_call: TRBD1; clone_size: few; j_call: TRBJ2-3; cdr3_nt: TGTGCCAGCAGCAGGACAGGGCCCGATGCCGCTGATACGCAGTATTTT; cdr3_aa: CASSRTGPDAADTQYF
v_call: TRBV7-2; d_call: NA; clone_size: few; j_call: TRBJ1-2; cdr3_nt: TGTGCCAGCAGCTTCCTCTCGCGGGGCTACACCTTC; cdr3_aa: CASSFLSRGYTF
v_call: TRBV5-6; d_call: TRBD2; clone_size: NA; j_call: TRBJ2-5; cdr3_nt: TGTGCCAGCAGCTCTCCCGGGACTACCTCCCCAGAGACCCAGTACTTC; cdr3_aa: CASSSPGTTSPETQYF
v_call: TRBV21-1; d_call: NA; clone_size: few; j_call: TRBJ1-2; cdr3_nt: TGTGCCAGCAGCAAAGCCCACAGGGTCGAGGGTGGCTACACCTTC; cdr3_aa: CASSKAHRVEGGYTF
v_call: TRBV6-1; d_call: TRBD1; clone_size: NA; j_call: TRBJ1-4; cdr3_nt: TGTGCCAGCAGTCCACGCTTCAGGACAGGGGAAGGAAAACTGTTTTTT; cdr3_aa: CASSPRFRTGEGKLFF
v_call: TRBV12-3/TRBV12-4; d_call: TRBD2; clone_size: few; j_call: TRBJ2-2; cdr3_nt: TGTGCCAGCAGTTTACGACTAGCGGCGAACACCGGGGAGCTGTTTTTT; cdr3_aa: CASSLRLAANTGELFF
v_call: TRBV7-6; d_call: NA; clone_size: NA; j_call: TRBJ2-5; cdr3_nt: TGTGCCAGCAGCAAAACGAACCCCAGGACCAACCAAGAGACCCAGTACTTC; cdr3_aa: CASSKTNPRTNQETQYF
v_call: TRBV5-1; d_call: NA; clone_size: NA; j_call: TRBJ1-3; cdr3_nt: TGCGCCAGCAGCTTGGCTCCAGCCATCTCTGGAAACACCATATATTTT; cdr3_aa: CASSLAPAISGNTIYF
v_call: TRBV12-3/TRBV12-4; d_call: NA; clone_size: many; j_call: TRBJ1-1; cdr3_nt: TGTGCCGTGGCGGTTAGAGGTGGCACTGAAGCTTTCTTT; cdr3_aa: CAVAVRGGTEAFF
v_call: TRBV7-6; d_call: NA; clone_size: few; j_call: TRBJ2-7; cdr3_nt: TGTGCCAGCAGCTCTGATTCCGGGCCTCAGTACGAGCAGTACTTC; cdr3_aa: CASSSDSGPQYEQYF
v_call: TRBV12-3/TRBV12-4; d_call: TRBD2; clone_size: few; j_call: TRBJ2-4; cdr3_nt: TGTGCCAGCAGCGCCGGCCAAAATACCCGGGAGGGGGACATTCAGTACTTC; cdr3_aa: CASSAGQNTREGDIQYF
v_call: TRBV5-1; d_call: TRBD1; clone_size: many; j_call: TRBJ2-3; cdr3_nt: TGCGCCAGCAGCTTGGCACAGGGGGTAACAGATACGCAGTATTTT; cdr3_aa: CASSLAQGVTDTQYF
v_call: TRBV5-5; d_call: NA; clone_size: few; j_call: TRBJ2-1; cdr3_nt: TGTGCCAGCAGCTTGTGGGAAGGCTCCTACAATGAGCAGTTCTTC; cdr3_aa: CASSLWEGSYNEQFF
v_call: TRBV20-1; d_call: NA; clone_size: NA; j_call: TRBJ2-3; cdr3_nt: TGCAGTGCTAGAGATGTCCAGCGCACAGATACGCAGTATTTT; cdr3_aa: CSARDVQRTDTQYF
v_call: TRBV5-1; d_call: NA; clone_size: few; j_call: TRBJ2-7; cdr3_nt: TGCGCCAGCAGCTTGGCCAGGGACCACTACGAGCAGTACTTC; cdr3_aa: CASSLARDHYEQYF
v_call: TRBV14; d_call: TRBD1; clone_size: NA; j_call: TRBJ1-1; cdr3_nt: TGTGCCAGCAGCCGTCCGGGACAGCCAGAAGCTTTCTTT; cdr3_aa: CASSRPGQPEAFF
v_call: TRBV3-1; d_call: NA; clone_size: few; j_call: TRBJ1-5; cdr3_nt: TGTGCCAGCAGCCAAGACTGGGGTTGGCCCCAGCATTTT; cdr3_aa: CASSQDWGWPQHF
v_call: TRBV12-3/TRBV12-4; d_call: NA; clone_size: NA; j_call: TRBJ2-7; cdr3_nt: TGTGCCAGCAGTTTGGACATACCCTACGAGCAGTACTTC; cdr3_aa: CASSLDIPYEQYF